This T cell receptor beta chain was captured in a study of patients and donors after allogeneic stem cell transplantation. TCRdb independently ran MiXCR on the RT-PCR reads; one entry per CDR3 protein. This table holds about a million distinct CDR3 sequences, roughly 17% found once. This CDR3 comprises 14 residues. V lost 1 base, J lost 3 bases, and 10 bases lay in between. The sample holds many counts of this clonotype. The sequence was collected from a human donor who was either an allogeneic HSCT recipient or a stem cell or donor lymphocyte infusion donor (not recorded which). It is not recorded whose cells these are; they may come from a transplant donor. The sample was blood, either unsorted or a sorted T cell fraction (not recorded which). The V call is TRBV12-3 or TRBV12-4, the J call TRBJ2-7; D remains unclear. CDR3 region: CASSLGGRNYEQYF. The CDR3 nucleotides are TGTGCCAGCAGTTTAGGCGGCCGGAACTACGAGCAGTACTTC.